The rows below give T cell receptor beta chains drawn from one sample of a study of T cells after yellow fever vaccination. TCRdb ran MiXCR on the 5' RACE reads and lists one entry per CDR3 protein. This sample yields 500,000 to 650,000 distinct CDR3 sequences, of which over 9% are seen a single time; about 15% belongs to the top ten. This material consisted of PBMCs, taken on the day of the yellow fever booster vaccination. Receptors originate from a man in his thirties or forties who received the YFV17D yellow fever vaccine. Each CDR3 is given with its conserved first and last residue.

J gene	V gene	CDR3 protein
TRBJ2-2	TRBV6-2/TRBV6-3	CASNPFGANTGELFF
TRBJ2-7	TRBV27	CASASGVTYEQYF
TRBJ1-6	TRBV18	CPSSPGQADNSPLHF
TRBJ1-2	TRBV27	CASSLAFGVFGGYTF
TRBJ2-7	TRBV12-3/TRBV12-4	CASSLGVNYEQYF
TRBJ2-1	TRBV5-1	CASAPPSGRNNEQFF
TRBJ2-2	TRBV5-6	CASRLLAAGMTGELFF
TRBJ2-1	TRBV20-1	CSAGTAYNEQFF
TRBJ2-3	TRBV20-1	CSATRTVTDTQYF
TRBJ1-6	TRBV20-1	CSASPGSGDSPLHF
TRBJ1-6	TRBV14	CASSQGTDNSPLHF
TRBJ2-1	TRBV6-5	CASRLRRGGRNIEQFF
TRBJ2-1	TRBV30	CAWSGGTPFSNEQFF
TRBJ2-1	TRBV20-1	CSARDGGLAGFNEQFF
TRBJ2-2	TRBV12-3/TRBV12-4	CASSSPAGESTGELFF
TRBJ2-7	TRBV10-3	CAISPGLAGDEQYF
TRBJ2-1	TRBV20-1	CSARELSGYNEQFF
TRBJ1-1	TRBV28	CASSLVRAAFF
TRBJ2-1	TRBV6-2/TRBV6-3	CASSYGLAGGPNEQFF
TRBJ1-5	TRBV28	CASSFIRAQPQHF
TRBJ2-1	TRBV12-3/TRBV12-4	CASNPDNYNEQFF
TRBJ2-7	TRBV19	CASSKREVLYEQHF
TRBJ2-3	TRBV12-3/TRBV12-4	CASSPGTTTDTQYF
TRBJ2-1	TRBV19	CASRASGTPYNEQFF
TRBJ2-1	TRBV20-1	CSAWTSGLDNEQFF
TRBJ2-7	TRBV13	CASSFGRAHEQYF
TRBJ2-1	TRBV2	CASSEIAPEQFF
TRBJ2-7	TRBV9	CASSPQGSISYEQYF
TRBJ2-2	TRBV12-3/TRBV12-4	CATSGTTSAGELFF
TRBJ2-5	TRBV29-1	CSVEPPGAGGETQYF
TRBJ1-5	TRBV2	CASRLGTGRNNQPQHF
TRBJ2-5	TRBV3-1	CASSQGGSRETQYF
TRBJ1-5	TRBV19	CASSLGTGGTRDNQPQHF
TRBJ2-3	TRBV20-1	CSARIGTGADTQYF
TRBJ2-6	TRBV5-1	CASSSGSGSGANVLTF
TRBJ1-1	TRBV27	CATHLGGGTEAFF
TRBJ2-2	TRBV19	CASLGGAYGELFF
TRBJ2-1	TRBV7-9	CASSSTGGRGYEQFF
TRBJ1-1	TRBV10-3	CAIRRGWNTEAFF
TRBJ2-1	TRBV15	CATSRRDRDYNEQFF
TRBJ2-1	TRBV7-2	CASSLDSPTEQFF
TRBJ2-2	TRBV3-1	CASSPWTSGTTGELFF
TRBJ1-1	TRBV11-2	CASSPIGGAKAFF
TRBJ2-3	TRBV7-2	CASSLTSGDFTDTQYF
TRBJ2-5	TRBV6-5	CASTPDRATQYF
TRBJ2-2	TRBV15	CATSKGRTGELFF
TRBJ2-7	TRBV6-5	CASRSEGYEQYF
TRBJ2-7	TRBV7-2	CASSSTAGTYEQYF
TRBJ2-5	TRBV14	CASSPRQGTETQYF
TRBJ2-7	TRBV18	CASSPTVVAEQYF
TRBJ2-5	TRBV6-2/TRBV6-3	CASSGLGGSPKTQYF
TRBJ2-5	TRBV20-1	CSASKDSRQETQYF